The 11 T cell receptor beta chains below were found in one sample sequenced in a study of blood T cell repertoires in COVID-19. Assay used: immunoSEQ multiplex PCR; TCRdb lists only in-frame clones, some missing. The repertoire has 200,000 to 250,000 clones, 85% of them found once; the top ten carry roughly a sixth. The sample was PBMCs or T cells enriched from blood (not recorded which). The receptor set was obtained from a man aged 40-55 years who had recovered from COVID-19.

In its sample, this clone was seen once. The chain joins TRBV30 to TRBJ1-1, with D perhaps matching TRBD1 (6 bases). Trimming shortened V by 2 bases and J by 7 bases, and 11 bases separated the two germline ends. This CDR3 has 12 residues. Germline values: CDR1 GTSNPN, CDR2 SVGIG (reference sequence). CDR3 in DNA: TGTGCCTGGAGTCTGGGGGCAATTGAAGCTTTCTTT. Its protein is CAWSLGAIEAFF.

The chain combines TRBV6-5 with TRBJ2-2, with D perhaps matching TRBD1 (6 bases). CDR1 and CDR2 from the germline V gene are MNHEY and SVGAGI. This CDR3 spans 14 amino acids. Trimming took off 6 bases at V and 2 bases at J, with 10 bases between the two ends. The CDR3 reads CASRGTINTGELFF. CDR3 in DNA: TGTGCCAGCAGAGGGACAATTAACACCGGGGAGCTGTTTTTT.

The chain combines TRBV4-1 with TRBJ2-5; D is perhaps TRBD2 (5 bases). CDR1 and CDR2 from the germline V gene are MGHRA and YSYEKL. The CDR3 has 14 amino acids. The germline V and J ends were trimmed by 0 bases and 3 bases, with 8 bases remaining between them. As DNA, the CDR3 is TGCGCCAGCAGCCAAGAATACGGGGAAGAGACCCAGTACTTC. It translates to CASSQEYGEETQYF.

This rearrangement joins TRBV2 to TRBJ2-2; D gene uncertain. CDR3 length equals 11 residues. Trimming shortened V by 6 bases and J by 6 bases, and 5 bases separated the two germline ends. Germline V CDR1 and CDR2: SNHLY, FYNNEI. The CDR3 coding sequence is TGTGCCAGCAGGAGTTCCGGGGAGCTGTTTTTT. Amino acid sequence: CASRSSGELFF.

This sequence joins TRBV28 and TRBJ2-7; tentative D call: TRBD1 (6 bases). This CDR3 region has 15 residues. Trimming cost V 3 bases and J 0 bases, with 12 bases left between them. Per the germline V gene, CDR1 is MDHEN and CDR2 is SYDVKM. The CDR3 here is CASSLGDTSSYEQYF. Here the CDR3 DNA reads TGTGCCAGCAGTTTGGGGGACACGAGCTCCTACGAGCAGTACTTC.

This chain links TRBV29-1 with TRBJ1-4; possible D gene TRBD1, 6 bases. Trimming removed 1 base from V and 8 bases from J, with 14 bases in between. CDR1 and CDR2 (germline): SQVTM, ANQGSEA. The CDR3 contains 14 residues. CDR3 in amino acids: CSVEGSQGGEKLFF. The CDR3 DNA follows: TGCAGCGTTGAAGGATCACAGGGCGGCGAAAAACTGTTTTTT. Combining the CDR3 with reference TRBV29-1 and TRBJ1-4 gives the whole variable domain SAVISQKPSRDICQRGTSLTIQCQVDSQVTMMFWYRQQPGQSLTLIATANQGSEATYESGFVIDKFPISRPNLTFSTLTVSNMSPEDSSIYLCSVEGSQGGEKLFFGSGTQLSVL.

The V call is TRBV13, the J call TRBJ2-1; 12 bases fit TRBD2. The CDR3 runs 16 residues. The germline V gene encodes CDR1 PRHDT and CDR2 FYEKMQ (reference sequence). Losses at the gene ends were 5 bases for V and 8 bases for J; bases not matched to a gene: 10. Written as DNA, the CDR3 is TGTGCCAGCAGCCGGCCGGCTAGCGGGAGGGTCGATGAGCAGTTCTTC. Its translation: CASSRPASGRVDEQFF. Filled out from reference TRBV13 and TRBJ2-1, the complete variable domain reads AAGVIQSPRHLIKEKRETATLKCYPIPRHDTVYWYQQGPGQDPQFLISFYEKMQSDKGSIPDRFSAQQFSDYHSELNMSSLELGDSALYFCASSRPASGRVDEQFFGPGTRLTVL.

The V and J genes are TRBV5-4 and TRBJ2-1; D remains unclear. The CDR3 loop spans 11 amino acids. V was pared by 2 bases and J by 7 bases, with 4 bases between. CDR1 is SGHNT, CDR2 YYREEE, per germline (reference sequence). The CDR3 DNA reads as TGTGCCAGCAGCTTATATAATGAGCAGTTCTTC. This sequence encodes CASSLYNEQFF.

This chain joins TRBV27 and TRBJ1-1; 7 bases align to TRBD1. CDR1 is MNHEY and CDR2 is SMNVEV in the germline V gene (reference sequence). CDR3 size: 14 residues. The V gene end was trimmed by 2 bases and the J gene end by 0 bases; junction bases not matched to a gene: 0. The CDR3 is CASSLQGVNTEAFF. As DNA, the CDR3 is TGTGCCAGCAGTTTACAGGGGGTGAACACTGAAGCTTTCTTT.

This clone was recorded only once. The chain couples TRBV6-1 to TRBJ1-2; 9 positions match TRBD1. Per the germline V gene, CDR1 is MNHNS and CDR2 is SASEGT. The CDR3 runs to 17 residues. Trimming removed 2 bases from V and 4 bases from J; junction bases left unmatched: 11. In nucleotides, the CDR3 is TGTGCCAGCAGTGAAAGCGAGGGGGGGGACAGGGTCTATGGCTACACCTTC. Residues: CASSESEGGDRVYGYTF.

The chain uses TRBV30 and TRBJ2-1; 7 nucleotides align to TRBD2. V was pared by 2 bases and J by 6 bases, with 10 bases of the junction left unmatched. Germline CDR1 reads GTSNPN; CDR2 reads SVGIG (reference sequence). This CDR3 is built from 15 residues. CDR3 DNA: TGTGCCTGGAGTCACGGCGGGAGTAACCTCAATGAGCAGTTCTTC. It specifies CAWSHGGSNLNEQFF.